Listed below are T cell receptor beta chains from one sample, sequenced in a study of T cell responses to AZD1222 COVID-19 vaccine. TCRdb's table, derived via immunoSEQ multiplex PCR, lists solely in-frame clones and lacks some. The sample shows roughly 82,000 clones, approximately 81% of them seen only once. Sequences were derived from peripheral blood, sampled on day 0 of AZD1222 vaccination. The receptors stem from an adult in good health. Each CDR3 is given with its conserved first and last residue. The D gene is left open where the match is weak. Clone size is stated in some rows and not others, as once, few, many or a class when expanded.

TRBV4-1	15	-	-	TRBJ2-1	CASSHEGITYNEQFF	TGCGCCAGCAGCCACGAGGGGATCACCTACAATGAGCAGTTCTTC
TRBV27	15	TRBD2	-	TRBJ2-1	CASSFGGSSYNEQFF	TGTGCCAGCAGTTTCGGGGGGAGCTCCTACAATGAGCAGTTCTTC
TRBV27	16	-	-	TRBJ1-1	CASSLGIAPRNTEAFF	TGTGCCAGCAGTTTAGGGATCGCCCCCCGGAACACTGAAGCTTTCTTT
TRBV27	16	TRBD1	-	TRBJ2-6	CASSLSGQGSFSVLTF	TGTGCCAGCAGTTTAAGCGGACAGGGGTCCTTCAGCGTCCTGACTTTC
TRBV18	16	-	-	TRBJ2-2	CASSPLSGLNTGELFF	TGTGCCAGCTCACCACTGTCGGGGCTGAACACCGGGGAGCTGTTTTTT
TRBV6-5	14	-	few	TRBJ2-7	CASSYSISGYEQYF	TGTGCCAGCAGTTACTCGATATCGGGTTACGAGCAGTACTTC
TRBV18	15	-	-	TRBJ1-1	CASSLGQRGNTEAFF	TGTGCCAGCTCACTCGGACAGCGGGGGAACACTGAAGCTTTCTTT
TRBV20-1	11	-	-	TRBJ1-5	CSARGLRPQHF	TGCAGTGCTAGAGGCCTTCGGCCCCAGCATTTT
TRBV7-2	16	-	few	TRBJ1-6	CASSYQSGPANSPLHF	TGTGCCAGCAGCTACCAGTCCGGGCCAGCAAACTCACCCCTCCACTTT
TRBV7-9	13	-	-	TRBJ1-2	CASSFSGADGYTF	TGTGCCAGCAGCTTTTCAGGGGCTGATGGCTACACCTTC
TRBV6-5	13	-	once	TRBJ1-5	CASTDASNQPQHF	TGTGCCAGCACCGACGCCTCGAATCAGCCCCAGCATTTT
TRBV10-2	14	TRBD1	-	TRBJ1-5	CASSGTGYHQPQHF	TGCGCCAGCAGTGGGACAGGGTACCATCAGCCCCAGCATTTT
TRBV24-1	13	-	-	TRBJ2-7	CATSDTQGYGQYF	TGTGCCACCAGTGATACCCAGGGCTACGGGCAGTACTTC
TRBV5-4	16	-	-	TRBJ1-1	CASSFGIAQGHTEAFF	TGTGCCAGCAGCTTTGGTATTGCTCAGGGGCACACTGAAGCTTTCTTT
TRBV21-1	18	-	-	TRBJ1-1	CASSPRGGQGGRNTEAFF	TGTGCCAGCAGTCCAAGAGGGGGACAGGGAGGTAGGAACACTGAAGCTTTCTTT
TRBV19	14	TRBD1	-	TRBJ1-5	CASSTGTENQPQHF	TGTGCCAGTAGTACAGGGACAGAAAATCAGCCCCAGCATTTT
TRBV5-6	14	-	few	TRBJ1-6	CASSLRAEVSPLHF	TGTGCCAGCAGCTTGCGAGCAGAGGTCTCACCCCTCCACTTT
TRBV7-9	14	-	-	TRBJ1-6	CASSGGSYNSPLHF	TGTGCCAGCAGCGGGGGCTCCTATAATTCACCCCTCCACTTT
TRBV25-1	15	TRBD2	-	TRBJ2-1	CASSARGGSKDEQFF	TGTGCCAGCAGTGCCCGGGGGGGGAGTAAGGATGAGCAGTTCTTC
TRBV9	17	-	-	TRBJ1-4	CASSSPSRGREREKLFF	TGTGCCAGCAGCTCACCCTCGCGGGGAAGGGAACGTGAAAAACTGTTTTTT
TRBV9	13	-	-	TRBJ2-7	CASSVEQGGEQYF	TGTGCCAGCAGCGTAGAACAGGGCGGCGAGCAGTACTTC
TRBV5-4	15	TRBD1	-	TRBJ2-2	CASSPTGFHTGELFF	TGTGCCAGCAGCCCGACAGGGTTCCACACCGGGGAGCTGTTTTTT
TRBV9	14	-	few	TRBJ1-1	CASSVAEGNTEAFF	TGTGCCAGCAGCGTAGCGGAGGGAAACACTGAAGCTTTCTTT
TRBV28	12	-	-	TRBJ1-5	CASTTEYQPQHF	TGTGCCAGCACGACAGAATATCAGCCCCAGCATTTT
TRBV10-1	18	TRBD1	-	TRBJ2-2	CASSEGSGDREHTGELFF	TGCGCCAGCAGTGAGGGAAGTGGGGACAGGGAACACACCGGGGAGCTGTTTTTT
TRBV7-9	15	-	once	TRBJ1-1	CASTSFVGLGGEAFF	TGTGCCAGCACCTCCTTTGTGGGGCTAGGGGGTGAAGCTTTCTTT
TRBV5-1	13	-	-	TRBJ2-5	CASMGPRQETQYF	TGCGCCAGCATGGGACCACGACAAGAGACCCAGTACTTC
TRBV2	14	TRBD1	-	TRBJ1-1	CASRTGLWNTEAFF	TGTGCCAGCAGGACAGGGTTATGGAACACTGAAGCTTTCTTT
TRBV4-1	15	TRBD1	-	TRBJ1-4	CASSQEQGAGEKLFF	TGCGCCAGCAGCCAGGAACAGGGGGCAGGTGAAAAACTGTTTTTT
TRBV6-5	14	-	-	TRBJ1-5	CASSTTGGYQPQHF	TGTGCCAGCAGTACGACAGGAGGTTATCAGCCCCAGCATTTT
TRBV3-1/TRBV3-2	13	-	-	TRBJ1-4	CASSSELRGQRFF	TGTGCCAGCAGCTCGGAACTTCGGGGCCAGAGGTTTTTT
TRBV5-1	9	-	-	TRBJ1-5	CFSPQPQHF	TGCTTCAGCCCCCAGCCCCAGCATTTT
TRBV27	11	-	-	TRBJ2-3	CASRGADTQYF	TGTGCCAGCAGAGGGGCGGATACGCAGTATTTT
TRBV9	15	-	-	TRBJ1-6	CASSVSVSYNSPLHF	TGTGCCAGCAGCGTATCCGTCAGCTATAATTCACCCCTCCACTTT
TRBV7-6	16	-	-	TRBJ1-1	CASRFIREGPNTEAFF	TGTGCCAGCAGGTTCATTAGGGAGGGCCCAAACACTGAAGCTTTCTTT